This T cell receptor (beta chain) was sequenced during a study of T and B cells in COVID-19 patients. Study context: COVID-19 patients gave peripheral blood either during active infection or after recovery.

TRB was amplified from around 230-520 ng of blood genomic DNA. V lost 7 bases and J lost 0, with 13 bases in between. The CDR3 is made up of 14 amino acids. Looked up from germline, CDR1 is SEHNR and CDR2 is FQNEAQ (reference sequence). Multiplex PCR with BIOMED2 TRB-A/B primer pools amplified TRB rearrangements. TCRdb re-derived calls from the multiplex PCR reads in MiXCR, one entry per CDR3 protein. The sample includes some 17,000 distinct CDR3 sequences, roughly a quarter of them seen just once. The sequenced sample consisted of blood. The source of this sequence is a human donor who had recovered from COVID-19. V is TRBV7-9 and J is TRBJ2-7; tentatively, D is TRBD1 (6 bases). CDR3 amino acids: CASTLGQYSYEQYF. The CDR3 bases are TGTGCCAGCACTCTTGGACAGTACTCCTACGAGCAGTACTTC.